The clone carrying this T cell receptor beta chain was seen many times. No antigen is known for it. This sample was taken from a study of T cells in Graves' hyperthyroidism and ophthalmopathy. Across the whole study: Peripheral blood was collected at initial diagnosis, before any treatment.

Amplified TCR beta CDR3 regions came from RNA transcripts. Carried out on the TCR CDR3, a first-round RT-PCR used the HTBI primer set. TCRdb re-derived calls from the multiplex PCR reads in MiXCR, one entry per CDR3 protein. The data show approximately 690,000 distinct CDR3 sequences, roughly 15% seen once. Regarding the study as a whole: A 13 V-J model separated ophthalmopathy from stable hyperthyroidism.

V was shortened by 6 bases and J by 4 bases, with 8 bases between the two germline ends. This CDR3 has 12 residues. Germline assignment: CDR1 SGHTA and CDR2 FQGNSA. Specimen: blood. This receptor was taken from a woman between 45 and 65 years old with Graves' ophthalmopathy. The V gene is TRBV7-2, the J gene TRBJ2-3; unclear D gene. CDR3 coding DNA: TGTGCCAGCAGTGCCCCGTCAGATACGCAGTATTTT. Translated: CASSAPSDTQYF.